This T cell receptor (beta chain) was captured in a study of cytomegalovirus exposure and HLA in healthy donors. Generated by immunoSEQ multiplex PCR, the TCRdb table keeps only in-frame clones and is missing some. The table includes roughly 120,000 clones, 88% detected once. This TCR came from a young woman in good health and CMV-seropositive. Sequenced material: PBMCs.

The CDR3 loop is CASSVAGGAQWDEQFF. CDR3 sequence (DNA): TGTGCCAGCAGCGTAGCTGGGGGGGCCCAATGGGATGAGCAGTTCTTC. The V call is TRBV9, the J call TRBJ2-1; tentative D call: TRBD2 (7 bases). The V and J ends lost 0 bases and 8 bases respectively, with 18 bases between them. This CDR3 has 16 amino acids. Germline assignment: CDR1 SGDLS and CDR2 YYNGEE.